A single sample gave rise to the 21 T cell receptor beta chains below, sequenced in a study of T cell repertoires in cytomegalovirus infection. Their target antigens are unknown. Each CDR3 protein is one row after TCRdb ran MiXCR on the reads. The table includes 650,000 to 900,000 distinct CDR3 sequences, about 29% detected once. The starting material was cultured CD8+ T cells from PBMCs, obtained from culture after CMV antigen stimulation. The receptor source for this set is a human donor in good health (CMV status not recorded). Some clones in this sample may be carry-over from other donors' samples.

The chain combines TRBV27 with TRBJ1-6; D gene unclear. V dropped 0 bases and J dropped 9 bases, with 18 bases sitting between them. The CDR3 covers 17 residues. Germline-derived CDR1 and CDR2 are MNHEY and SMNVEV (reference sequence). CDR3 nucleotide sequence: TGTGCCAGCAGTTTATCGGGCGCCGGAACAAGAATTTCACCCCTCCACTTT. This translates into CASSLSGAGTRISPLHF.

This clonotype was observed at least ten times. The chain is built from TRBV4-3 and TRBJ2-3, with TRBD2 matching 13 bases. The J segment lost 0 bases and the V segment lost 3 bases, leaving 12 bases of the junction unmatched. The CDR3 consists of 20 residues. Germline V gives CDR1 LGHNA, CDR2 YSLEER. The CDR3 DNA reads TGCGCCAGCAGCCACTATGTAGGACTAGCGGGGGAGATAAGCACAGATACGCAGTATTTT. This sequence encodes CASSHYVGLAGEISTDTQYF.

The chain recombines TRBV3-1 with TRBJ2-7; possible D gene TRBD1, 6 bases. The CDR3 spans 15 residues. The V and J ends lost 1 base and 6 bases respectively, with 16 bases between them. Germline CDR1 LGHDT, CDR2 YNNKEL (reference sequence). The DNA of the CDR3 is TGTGCCAGCAGCCAAGTAGGGGGATCGGAATCCGAGCAGTACGTC. It is translated as CASSQVGGSESEQYV.

The chain has TRBV2 and TRBJ1-4; 7 nucleotides match TRBD1. The CDR3 covers 15 residues. The trim removed 5 bases at V and 4 bases at J, leaving 7 bases unmatched. Germline lookup yields CDR1 SNHLY and CDR2 FYNNEI. The CDR3 loop reads CASSQPGTDNEKLFF. CDR3 in DNA: TGTGCCAGCAGTCAACCAGGGACAGATAATGAAAAACTGTTTTTT.

The V and J genes are TRBV7-9 and TRBJ2-3; 13 bases line up with TRBD2. V shed 5 bases and J 4 bases; nucleotides not matched to a gene: 9. The CDR3 runs 17 residues. Germline V CDR1 and CDR2: SEHNR, FQNEAQ (reference sequence). Here the CDR3 reads CASSGTLAGGPSDTQYF. DNA for the CDR3: TGTGCCAGCAGCGGGACACTAGCGGGGGGGCCTTCAGATACGCAGTATTTT.

The rearrangement links TRBV7-6 to TRBJ2-1; TRBD1 agrees at 8 bases. Per the germline V gene, CDR1 is SGHVS and CDR2 is FNYEAQ. The CDR3 spans 14 residues. Trimming at V came to 5 bases and at J to 10 bases, leaving 10 bases not matched to a gene. CDR3 in amino acids: CASSPTRTGSEQFF. The CDR3 nucleotides read TGTGCCAGCAGCCCTACAAGGACAGGGTCAGAGCAGTTCTTC. The whole variable domain, remainder taken from reference TRBV7-6 and TRBJ2-1, is GAGVSQSPRYKVTKRGQDVALRCDPISGHVSLYWYRQALGQGPEFLTYFNYEAQQDKSGLPNDRFSAERPEGSISTLTIQRTEQRDSAMYRCASSPTRTGSEQFFGPGTRLTVL.

This clonotype was counted only a few times. V is TRBV12-3 or TRBV12-4 and J is TRBJ1-2, with TRBD1 as a possible D gene (5 bases). The CDR3 runs 15 residues. Deletions cut 4 bases from V and 3 bases from J, with 15 bases between. The CDR3, as DNA: TGTGCCAGCAGTTCGCGGGACCGATGGGACTATGGCTACACCTTC. Its translation: CASSSRDRWDYGYTF.

This clonotype was recorded once. This clone may be a read error of a much larger clone one base away. The V call is TRBV12-3 or TRBV12-4, the J call TRBJ1-5; no definite D call. This CDR3 spans 15 amino acids. V was cut by 5 bases and J by 0 bases, with 11 bases left in between. The CDR3 nucleotides read TGTGCCAGCAGTAAGGACGGGCTTAGCAATCAGCCCCAGCATTTT. Amino acid sequence: CASSKDGLSNQPQHF.

This clonotype was found once. The chain carries TRBV27 and TRBJ1-5; a weak D match, TRBD1 (5 bases). Per the germline V gene, CDR1 is MNHEY and CDR2 is SMNVEV (reference sequence). This CDR3 region has 15 residues. The V end lost 5 bases, the J end lost 2 bases, and 13 bases lay between the germline ends. CDR3 region: CASSPYPGRNQPQHF. CDR3 DNA: TGTGCCAGCAGTCCTTATCCGGGACGCAATCAGCCCCAGCATTTT.

This clonotype was seen a handful of times. The V gene is TRBV27, the J gene TRBJ1-6, with D unclear. V was trimmed by 4 bases and J by 4 bases, leaving 11 bases between them. CDR1 and CDR2 (germline): MNHEY, SMNVEV (reference sequence). The length of the CDR3 is 15 residues. The CDR3 sequence is CASSYLSDYNSPLHF. CDR3 DNA sequence: TGTGCCAGCAGTTATCTTTCGGATTATAATTCACCCCTCCACTTT.

The J gene is TRBJ2-5, the V gene TRBV12-3 or TRBV12-4, with TRBD1 matching over 11 bases. V lost 4 bases and J lost 5; bases outside the gene matches: 6. This CDR3 is 15 amino acids long. The CDR3 nucleotides are TGTGCCAGCAGTTCTGGACAGGGGGCGGGGGAGACCCAGTACTTC. Its translation: CASSSGQGAGETQYF.

V and J are TRBV2 and TRBJ2-5; possibly TRBD1 for D (7 bases). The CDR3 loop spans 16 amino acids. The V gene's germline CDR1 is SNHLY and CDR2 FYNNEI. The V end was cut by 6 bases, the J end by 5 bases, with 22 bases between. The CDR3 spells CASSSQGGGFGETQYF. The CDR3 DNA is TGTGCCAGCAGCTCCCAGGGGGGCGGGTTTGGTGAGACCCAGTACTTC.

This clonotype was seen at least ten times. The chain carries TRBV7-2 and TRBJ1-1; D gene ambiguous. CDR1 and CDR2 (germline): SGHTA, FQGNSA. The CDR3 contains 15 residues. Trimming left V 5 bases short and J 1 base short, with 14 bases between. CDR3 coding DNA: TGTGCCAGCAGCCAACGCCATTCCCCGAACACTGAAGCTTTCTTT. Its translation: CASSQRHSPNTEAFF.

This clonotype has just a few counts. This sequence may be a read error, since a much larger clone differs from it by one base. This chain links TRBV5-6 with TRBJ2-1; TRBD2 agrees at 13 bases. The CDR3 has 15 amino acids. V lost 2 bases to trimming and J lost 6 bases; unmatched junction nucleotides: 2. Germline CDR1 and CDR2: SGHDT and YYEEEE. CDR3 bases: TGTGCCAGCAGCTTCGGGACTAGCGGGGCCAATGAGCAGTTCTTC. Its protein product is CASSFGTSGANEQFF.

This clonotype was seen many times. V usage is TRBV7-2 and J usage is TRBJ1-1; tentative D call: TRBD1 (6 bases). The CDR3 totals 15 residues. V shed 3 bases and J shed 3 bases, with 14 bases lying between them. Germline lookup yields CDR1 SGHTA and CDR2 FQGNSA. The CDR3 nucleotides are TGTGCCAGCAGCTTTTCGACAGGATCTGACACTGAAGCTTTCTTT. This codes for CASSFSTGSDTEAFF.

This clonotype was observed a handful of times. The chain links TRBV7-9 to TRBJ2-2; D call uncertain. The V end was cut by 5 bases, the J end by 2 bases, with 12 bases between. CDR3 length: 15 residues. The V gene's germline CDR1 is SEHNR and CDR2 FQNEAQ (reference sequence). The CDR3, as DNA: TGTGCCAGCAGCCCCCCCCGCGGAAACACCGGGGAGCTGTTTTTT. This sequence encodes CASSPPRGNTGELFF.

The V call is TRBV25-1, the J call TRBJ1-5; D gene uncertain. CDR3 length equals 15 residues. The germline V gene encodes CDR1 MGHDK and CDR2 SYGVNS. The ends were cut back, 7 bases at V and 0 bases at J, with 13 bases in the middle. The CDR3 spells CASNGEPYSNQPQHF. CDR3 nucleotides: TGTGCCAGCAACGGAGAACCATATAGCAATCAGCCCCAGCATTTT. Variable domain in full (rest from reference TRBV25-1 and TRBJ1-5): EADIYQTPRYLVIGTGKKITLECSQTMGHDKMYWYQQDPGMELHLIHYSYGVNSTEKGDLSSESTVSRIRTEHFPLTLESARPSHTSQYLCASNGEPYSNQPQHFGDGTRLSIL.

This clonotype was detected ten times or more. This chain uses TRBV7-3 with TRBJ2-3; no reliable D call. Trimming cost V 4 bases and J 4 bases, with 18 bases left between them. There are 16 residues in the CDR3. The germline V gene has CDR1 SGHTA and CDR2 FQGTGA. The CDR3 DNA is TGTGCCAGCAGCTCCAGTTCGATGGTTGGGGCAGATACGCAGTATTTT. Translation: CASSSSSMVGADTQYF.

Many counts were recorded for this clonotype. The chain links TRBV7-2 to TRBJ2-3, with 15 bases lining up with TRBD2. Trimming cost V 4 bases and J 0 bases; bases outside gene matches: 8. This CDR3 is 19 amino acids long. The germline V gene has CDR1 SGHTA and CDR2 FQGNSA. The CDR3 here is CASSSGLAGGHLSTDTQYF. In nucleotides, the CDR3 is TGTGCCAGCAGCTCAGGACTAGCGGGGGGGCATCTGAGCACAGATACGCAGTATTTT.

The gene calls are TRBV5-6 and TRBJ2-2, with TRBD2 matching over 8 bases. Germline V gene sequence: CDR1 SGHDT, CDR2 YYEEEE. The V gene end was trimmed by 3 bases and the J gene end by 0 bases; junction bases not matched to a gene: 10. The CDR3 loop spans 18 amino acids. As DNA, the CDR3 is TGTGCCAGCAGCTCCATTTCCCGGGGGGGGGCGAACACCGGGGAGCTGTTTTTT. Translation: CASSSISRGGANTGELFF.

The chain uses TRBV7-6 and TRBJ1-2; TRBD1 matches 8 bases. The ends lost 5 bases at V and 7 bases at J; junction bases unmatched: 12. The CDR3 is 15 residues long. The germline V gene encodes CDR1 SGHVS and CDR2 FNYEAQ. CDR3: CASSPSDRGAAGYTF. In nucleotides, the CDR3 is TGTGCCAGCAGCCCCTCCGACAGGGGAGCGGCTGGCTACACCTTC.